The 21 T cell receptor beta chains given below trace back to one sample, sequenced in a study of regulatory T cells in long-lasting Graves disease. According to the study, TCR beta libraries were built with iRepertoire HTBI primers and CDR3-region Arm-PCR. One entry per CDR3 protein results from TCRdb running MiXCR on the multiplex PCR reads. The repertoire holds 410,000 or so distinct CDR3 sequences, with 15% as singletons. Noted time point: newly diagnosed GD, antithyroid drugs for less than 3 months. Preparation of the TCR library used RNA extracted from PBMCs. In addition, the sample was reused for a study of T cells in Graves' hyperthyroidism and ophthalmopathy.

Source: peripheral blood mononuclear cells (PBMCs), taken at new diagnosis, from a patient treated with antithyroid drugs. These receptors all stem from a woman under 40 with Graves disease.

J is TRBJ2-1 and V is TRBV7-2; 8 bases map to TRBD2. After removal of 4 bases from V and 8 bases from J, the junction contained 28 bases not matched to a gene. Germline lookup yields CDR1 SGHTA and CDR2 FQGNSA. The CDR3 sequence is 21 residues long. In DNA form, the CDR3 reads TGTGCCAGCAGCTCTGGGGGTGGGGGGCTTGTCCAGCGGGAGTCATCGGATGAGCAGTTCTTC. It yields the protein CASSSGGGGLVQRESSDEQFF.

This chain links TRBV15 with TRBJ2-7, with no clear D. Germline V CDR1 and CDR2: LNHNV, YYDKDF (reference sequence). V was trimmed by 4 bases and J by 4 bases, leaving 17 bases between them. The CDR3 spans 15 residues. The CDR3 loop reads CATSTLPGGPYEQYF. The CDR3 nucleotides are TGTGCCACCAGCACCCTCCCAGGCGGACCTTACGAGCAGTACTTC.

The chain employs TRBV15 and TRBJ2-7, with 7 nucleotides matching TRBD2. CDR1 LNHNV and CDR2 YYDKDF come from the germline V gene (reference sequence). CDR3 length: 15 residues. Trimming at V came to 1 base and at J to 2 bases, leaving 5 bases not matched to a gene. The CDR3 spells CATSRGVAGTYEQYF. CDR3 in DNA: TGTGCCACCAGCAGAGGGGTAGCGGGTACCTACGAGCAGTACTTC.

This rearrangement joins TRBV12-3 or TRBV12-4 to TRBJ1-4; 7 bases match TRBD1. This CDR3 is built from 16 residues. The V gene end was trimmed by 4 bases and the J gene end by 7 bases; junction bases not matched to a gene: 12. CDR3: CASSSGGSGMTEKLFF. CDR3 coding DNA: TGTGCCAGCAGTTCAGGGGGATCTGGAATGACTGAAAAACTGTTTTTT.

Only a few counts were recorded for this clonotype. CDR3: CASSLGLAGGSHNEQFF. Here the CDR3 DNA reads TGTGCCAGCAGTTTGGGGCTAGCGGGAGGATCACACAATGAGCAGTTCTTC. The chain joins TRBV12-3 or TRBV12-4 to TRBJ2-1; 11 bases map to TRBD2. The CDR3 extends over 17 amino acids. Unmatched junction bases numbered 9, after V lost 3 bases and J lost 5 bases.

The gene calls are TRBV14 and TRBJ1-6, with 7 bases matching TRBD1. CDR3 size: 15 residues. Trimming cost V 1 base and J 9 bases; bases outside gene matches: 6. Germline CDR1 SGHDN, CDR2 FVKESK. The CDR3 loop is CASSQGLRGSSPLHF. CDR3 sequence (DNA): TGTGCCAGCAGCCAAGGGCTCAGGGGGAGTTCACCCCTCCACTTT.

This clonotype came up a few times. This chain uses TRBV12-3 or TRBV12-4 with TRBJ2-1; 11 nucleotides line up with TRBD2. The DNA end favors TRBJ2-5, so the J call may be wrong. The CDR3 has 16 residues. CDR3 coding DNA: TGTGCCAGCATCCCGACTAGCGGGATCCTCCGGGAGACCCAGTACTTC. Protein: CASIPTSGILRETQYF.

Regarding this clonotype: One base away lies a much larger clone, so this may be a sequencing read error. The genes are TRBV5-1 and TRBJ2-7; TRBD2 matches 14 bases. Looked up from germline, CDR1 is SGHRS and CDR2 is YFSETQ. The V gene end was trimmed by 6 bases and the J gene end by 7 bases; junction bases not matched to a gene: 12. The CDR3 runs 16 residues. DNA for the CDR3: TGCGCCAGCAACGCCGGACTAGCGGGAGGCCCCAATGAGCAGTACTTC. It encodes CASNAGLAGGPNEQYF.

This chain connects TRBV7-3 to TRBJ2-7; D unclear. The CDR3 length is 15 residues. From germline, CDR1 is SGHTA and CDR2 FQGTGA. Trimming stripped 0 bases from V and 3 bases from J, with 12 bases between. CDR3 residues: CASSLTPTSFYEQYF. The CDR3 bases are TGTGCCAGCAGCTTAACGCCCACTTCCTTCTACGAGCAGTACTTC.

This clonotype appeared a few times. The junction departs from the called germline gene at one end, perhaps through a read error. The V gene is TRBV7-9, the J gene TRBJ2-2; D is possibly TRBD2 (6 bases). Germline CDR1 is SEHNR and CDR2 is FQNEAQ (reference sequence). The CDR3 loop spans 14 amino acids. The CDR3 sequence: CASTLGGYTGELFF. The CDR3 coding sequence is TGTGCCAGCACCTTAGGAGGGTACACCGGGGAGCTGTTTTTT. The full variable domain, in which reference TRBV7-9 and TRBJ2-2 provide the parts outside the CDR3, is DTGVSQNPRHKITKRGQNVTFRCDPISEHNRLYWYRQTLGQGPEFLTYFQNEAQLEKSRLLSDRFSAERPKGSFSTLEIQRTEQGDSAMYLCASTLGGYTGELFFGEGSRLTVL.

This clonotype was seen many times. The J gene is TRBJ1-4, the V gene TRBV7-2; 7 bases agree with TRBD1. CDR3 size: 15 residues. Germline CDR1 SGHTA, CDR2 FQGNSA. With 5 bases clipped from V and 0 bases from J, the junction kept 3 bases outside the gene matches. CDR3 sequence reads: CASSGQGATNEKLFF. CDR3 coding DNA: TGTGCCAGCAGCGGCCAGGGGGCAACTAATGAAAAACTGTTTTTT.

The chain carries TRBV24-1 and TRBJ2-7, with 8 positions matching TRBD2. J was trimmed by 0 bases and V by 4 bases; bases with no gene match: 4. Germline assignment: CDR1 KGHDR and CDR2 SFDVKD. The CDR3 consists of 15 residues. The CDR3 loop is CATSEGSGASYEQYF. Written as DNA, the CDR3 is TGTGCCACCAGTGAGGGTAGCGGGGCCTCCTACGAGCAGTACTTC.

The V gene is TRBV14, the J gene TRBJ2-5; D may match TRBD1 or TRBD2 (6 bases each). The CDR3 is made up of 14 amino acids. V was clipped by 8 bases and J by 4 bases, with 17 bases between them. Per the germline V gene, CDR1 is SGHDN and CDR2 is FVKESK. The CDR3 spells CASFQHGGRETQYF. The CDR3, as DNA: TGTGCCAGCTTTCAACACGGGGGCAGAGAGACCCAGTACTTC.

This clonotype was recorded at least ten times. V and J are TRBV28 and TRBJ1-5, with D possibly TRBD1 on 5 matching bases. V lost 3 bases and J lost 4, with 13 bases in between. This CDR3 region has 15 residues. CDR1 is MDHEN and CDR2 is SYDVKM in the germline V gene. The CDR3 coding sequence is TGTGCCAGCAGTTTCTCCGGGACCCAGAATCAGCCCCAGCATTTT. Translated, it gives CASSFSGTQNQPQHF.

Of note for this clonotype: A read error may explain this, as a much larger clone is one base away. The chain combines TRBV7-9 with TRBJ2-7; 15 bases are shared with TRBD2. V gave up 0 bases and J gave up 7 bases; unmatched junction bases: 16. In germline, CDR1 is SEHNR, CDR2 FQNEAQ (reference sequence). The CDR3 sequence is 20 residues long. In DNA, the CDR3 is TGTGCCAGCAGCTTAGCCGGGACTAGCGGGAGGTTTCGCTCCTACAATGAGCAGTACTTC. This encodes CASSLAGTSGRFRSYNEQYF.

In its sample, this clonotype was seen many times. This chain's CDR3 is CASSEWDRVETQYF. The CDR3 DNA reads TGTGCCAGCAGTGAATGGGACAGGGTTGAGACCCAGTACTTC. The chain joins TRBV6-1 to TRBJ2-5; 9 positions match TRBD1. Germline CDR1 is MNHNS and CDR2 is SASEGT. Germline trimming cut 2 bases from V and 5 bases from J; bases unmatched to any gene: 3. The CDR3 spans 14 residues.

This clonotype was observed at least ten times. The chain employs TRBV4-1 and TRBJ2-7, with D tentatively TRBD1 (6 bases). The CDR3 totals 12 residues. CDR1 MGHRA and CDR2 YSYEKL come from the germline V gene. Trimming cost V 3 bases and J 5 bases, with 8 bases left between them. The CDR3 DNA follows: TGCGCCAGCAGCCATTGGGGGCACGAGCAGTACTTC. Its translation: CASSHWGHEQYF.

The rearrangement links TRBV7-9 to TRBJ2-7; 14 bases fit TRBD2. The germline CDR1 and CDR2 sequences are SEHNR and FQNEAQ (reference sequence). With V trimmed by 4 bases and J by 1 base, 3 bases remained unmatched. The CDR3 loop spans 16 amino acids. The CDR3 DNA reads TGTGCCAGCAGCTCCCGGACTAGCGGGAGGTCCTACGAGCAGTACTTC. It translates to CASSSRTSGRSYEQYF. The full variable domain, with the rest looked up from reference TRBV7-9 and TRBJ2-7, is DTGVSQNPRHKITKRGQNVTFRCDPISEHNRLYWYRQTLGQGPEFLTYFQNEAQLEKSRLLSDRFSAERPKGSFSTLEIQRTEQGDSAMYLCASSSRTSGRSYEQYFGPGTRLTVT.

V and J are TRBV5-1 and TRBJ1-1; D uncertain. The V end lost 1 base, the J end lost 8 bases, and 12 bases lay between the germline ends. CDR3 length equals 13 residues. Germline CDR1 is SGHRS and CDR2 is YFSETQ. Here the CDR3 reads CASSLITGSEAFF. The CDR3 DNA reads as TGCGCCAGCAGCTTGATTACCGGGTCCGAAGCTTTCTTT.

This clonotype came up many times. The V and J genes are TRBV18 and TRBJ2-7, with D perhaps TRBD1 or TRBD2 (6 bases each). The CDR3 sequence is 13 residues long. V was pared by 2 bases and J by 7 bases, with 12 bases between. In germline, CDR1 is KGHSH, CDR2 LQKENI. The CDR3 loop is CASSPYRAGEQYF. CDR3 nucleotides: TGTGCCAGCTCACCATACAGGGCGGGGGAGCAGTACTTC. Looking up the rest from reference TRBV18 and TRBJ2-7 gives the full variable domain: NAGVMQNPRHLVRRRGQEARLRCSPMKGHSHVYWYRQLPEEGLKFMVYLQKENIIDESGMPKERFSAEFPKEGPSILRIQQVVRGDSAAYFCASSPYRAGEQYFGPGTRLTVT.

The sample holds many counts of this clonotype. This chain links TRBV27 with TRBJ2-7; a possible D gene is TRBD1 (7 bases). CDR3 length: 16 residues. Trimming stripped 7 bases from V and 0 bases from J, with 19 bases between. CDR1 MNHEY and CDR2 SMNVEV come from the germline V gene (reference sequence). Here the CDR3 reads CASTTAGTAGSYEQYF. The CDR3 region has the DNA TGTGCCAGCACCACCGCAGGGACAGCGGGCTCCTACGAGCAGTACTTC.